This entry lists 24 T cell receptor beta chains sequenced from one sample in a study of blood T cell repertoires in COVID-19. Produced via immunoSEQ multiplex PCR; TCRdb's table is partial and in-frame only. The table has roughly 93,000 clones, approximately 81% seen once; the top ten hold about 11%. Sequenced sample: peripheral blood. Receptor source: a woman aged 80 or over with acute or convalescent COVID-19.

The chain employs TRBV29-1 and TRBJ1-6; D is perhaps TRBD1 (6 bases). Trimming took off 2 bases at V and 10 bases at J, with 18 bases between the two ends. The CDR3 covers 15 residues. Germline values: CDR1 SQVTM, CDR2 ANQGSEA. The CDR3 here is CSVEIGGGPGSPLHF. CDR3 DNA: TGCAGCGTTGAAATTGGGGGGGGGCCGGGGTCACCCCTCCACTTT. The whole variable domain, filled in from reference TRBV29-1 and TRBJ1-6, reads SAVISQKPSRDICQRGTSLTIQCQVDSQVTMMFWYRQQPGQSLTLIATANQGSEATYESGFVIDKFPISRPNLTFSTLTVSNMSPEDSSIYLCSVEIGGGPGSPLHFGNGTRLTVT.

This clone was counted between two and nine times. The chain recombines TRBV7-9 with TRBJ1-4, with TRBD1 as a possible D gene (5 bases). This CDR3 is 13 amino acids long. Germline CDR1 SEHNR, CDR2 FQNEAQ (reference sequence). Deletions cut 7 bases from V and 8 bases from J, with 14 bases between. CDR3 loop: CASNQRQGEKLFF. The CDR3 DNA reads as TGTGCCAGCAACCAAAGGCAGGGCGAAAAACTGTTTTTT.

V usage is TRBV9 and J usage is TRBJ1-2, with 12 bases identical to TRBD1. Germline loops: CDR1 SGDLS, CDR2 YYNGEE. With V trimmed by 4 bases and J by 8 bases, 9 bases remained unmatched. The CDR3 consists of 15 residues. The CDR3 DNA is TGTGCCAGCAGCCATCAGACCGGGACAGGGGGCGGCTACACCTTC. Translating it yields CASSHQTGTGGGYTF.

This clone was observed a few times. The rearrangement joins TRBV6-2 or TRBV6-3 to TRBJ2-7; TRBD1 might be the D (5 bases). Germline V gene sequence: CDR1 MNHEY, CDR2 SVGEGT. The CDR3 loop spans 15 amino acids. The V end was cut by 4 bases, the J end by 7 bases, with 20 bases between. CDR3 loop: CASSLPSTVPREQYF. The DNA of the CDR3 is TGTGCCAGCAGTTTACCATCGACAGTACCCAGGGAGCAGTACTTC.

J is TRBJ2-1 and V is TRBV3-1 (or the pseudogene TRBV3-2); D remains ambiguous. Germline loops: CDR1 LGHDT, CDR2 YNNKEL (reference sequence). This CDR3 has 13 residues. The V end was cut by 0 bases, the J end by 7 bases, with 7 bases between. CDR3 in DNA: TGTGCCAGCAGCCAAGAGGGCAGGAATGAGCAGTTCTTC. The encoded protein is CASSQEGRNEQFF.

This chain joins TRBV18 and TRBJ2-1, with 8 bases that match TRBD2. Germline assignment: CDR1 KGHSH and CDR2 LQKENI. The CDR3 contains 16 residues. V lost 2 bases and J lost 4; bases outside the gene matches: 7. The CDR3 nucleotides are TGTGCCAGCTCACCAACCAGCGGGGGCCAGTACAATGAGCAGTTCTTC. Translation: CASSPTSGGQYNEQFF.

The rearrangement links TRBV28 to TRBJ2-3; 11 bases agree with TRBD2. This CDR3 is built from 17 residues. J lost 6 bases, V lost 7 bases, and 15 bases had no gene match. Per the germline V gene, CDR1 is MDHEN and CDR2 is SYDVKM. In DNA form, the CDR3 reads TGTGCCAGCACTCCCGTGGGCCTAGCGGGGGGTTCGGATACGCAGTATTTT. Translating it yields CASTPVGLAGGSDTQYF.

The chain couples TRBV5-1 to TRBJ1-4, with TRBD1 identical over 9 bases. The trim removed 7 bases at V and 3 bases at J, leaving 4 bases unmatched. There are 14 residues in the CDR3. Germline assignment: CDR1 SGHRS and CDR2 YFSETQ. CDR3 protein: CASGTGSPNEKLFF. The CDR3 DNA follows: TGCGCCAGCGGGACAGGGAGTCCTAATGAAAAACTGTTTTTT.

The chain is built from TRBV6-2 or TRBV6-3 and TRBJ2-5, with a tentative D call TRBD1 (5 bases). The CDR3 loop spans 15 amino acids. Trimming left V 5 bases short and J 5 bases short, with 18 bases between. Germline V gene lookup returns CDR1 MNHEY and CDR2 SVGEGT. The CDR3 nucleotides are TGTGCCAGCAGTATCATGGACACCCCTCGGGAGACCCAGTACTTC. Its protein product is CASSIMDTPRETQYF.

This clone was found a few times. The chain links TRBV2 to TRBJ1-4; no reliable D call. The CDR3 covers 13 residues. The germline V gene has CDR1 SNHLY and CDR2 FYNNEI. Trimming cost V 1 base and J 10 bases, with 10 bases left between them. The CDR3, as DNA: TGTGCCAGCAGTGAAGTCCAGTACCCAAAACTGTTTTTT. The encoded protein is CASSEVQYPKLFF.

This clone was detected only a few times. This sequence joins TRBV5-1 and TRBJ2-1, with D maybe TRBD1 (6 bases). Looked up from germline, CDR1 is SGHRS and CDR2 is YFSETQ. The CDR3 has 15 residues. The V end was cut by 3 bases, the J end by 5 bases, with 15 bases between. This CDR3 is CASSSITGIDNEQFF. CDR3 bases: TGCGCCAGCAGCTCCATAACAGGGATAGACAATGAGCAGTTCTTC.

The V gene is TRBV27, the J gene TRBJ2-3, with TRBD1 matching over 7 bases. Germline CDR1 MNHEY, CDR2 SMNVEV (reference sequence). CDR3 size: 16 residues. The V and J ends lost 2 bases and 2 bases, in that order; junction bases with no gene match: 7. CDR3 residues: CASSLGGQRITDTQYF. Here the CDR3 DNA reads TGTGCCAGCAGTTTAGGGGGACAGCGAATCACAGATACGCAGTATTTT.

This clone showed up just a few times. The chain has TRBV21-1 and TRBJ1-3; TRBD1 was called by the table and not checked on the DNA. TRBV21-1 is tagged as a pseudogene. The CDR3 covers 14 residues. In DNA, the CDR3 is TGTGCCAGCAGCAAAGACAGGGGAGGAAACACCATATATTTT. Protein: CASSKDRGGNTIYF.

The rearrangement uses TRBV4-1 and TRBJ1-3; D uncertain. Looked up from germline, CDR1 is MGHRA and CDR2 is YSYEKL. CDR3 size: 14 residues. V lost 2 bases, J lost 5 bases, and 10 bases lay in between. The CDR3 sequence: CASSQSRERNTIYF. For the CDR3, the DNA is TGCGCCAGCAGCCAATCGAGGGAACGAAACACCATATATTTT.

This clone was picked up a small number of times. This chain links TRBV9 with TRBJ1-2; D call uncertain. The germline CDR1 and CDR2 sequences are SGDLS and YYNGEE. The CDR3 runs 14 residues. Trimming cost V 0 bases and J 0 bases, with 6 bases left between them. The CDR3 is CASSVDGSNYGYTF. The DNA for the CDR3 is TGTGCCAGCAGCGTAGATGGCTCTAACTATGGCTACACCTTC.

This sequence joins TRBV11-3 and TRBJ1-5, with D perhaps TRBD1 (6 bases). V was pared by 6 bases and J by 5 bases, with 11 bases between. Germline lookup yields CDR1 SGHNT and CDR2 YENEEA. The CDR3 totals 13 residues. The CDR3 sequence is CASRNPGDQPQHF. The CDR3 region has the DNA TGTGCCAGCAGGAACCCAGGGGATCAGCCCCAGCATTTT. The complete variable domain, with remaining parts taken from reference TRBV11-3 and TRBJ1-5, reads EAGVVQSPRYKIIEKKQPVAFWCNPISGHNTLYWYLQNLGQGPELLIRYENEEAVDDSQLPKDRFSAERLKGVDSTLKIQPAELGDSAVYLCASRNPGDQPQHFGDGTRLSIL.

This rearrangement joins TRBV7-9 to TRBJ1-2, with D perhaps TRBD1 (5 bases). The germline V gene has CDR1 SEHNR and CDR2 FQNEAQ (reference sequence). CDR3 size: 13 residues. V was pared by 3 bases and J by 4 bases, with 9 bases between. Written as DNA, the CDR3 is TGTGCCAGCAGCTTTGTAGGGGCCTATGGCTACACCTTC. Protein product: CASSFVGAYGYTF.

The CDR3 nucleotides read TGTGCCACCTGGCCACTAAGGTACGTC. Protein product: CATWPLRYV. The chain uses TRBV24-1 and TRBJ2-7; D gene ambiguous. This CDR3 has 9 residues. Germline loops: CDR1 KGHDR, CDR2 SFDVKD. V was cut by 9 bases and J by 12 bases, with 11 bases left in between.

CDR3 amino acids: CASSLGTSGGQYNEQFF. DNA of the CDR3: TGTGCCAGCAGTTTGGGGACTAGCGGGGGGCAATACAATGAGCAGTTCTTC. V gene TRBV28 combines with J gene TRBJ2-1, with 15 bases aligning to TRBD2. This CDR3 region has 17 residues. Germline CDR1 is MDHEN and CDR2 is SYDVKM. Trimming took 3 bases from V and 4 from J; bases not matched to a gene: 4.

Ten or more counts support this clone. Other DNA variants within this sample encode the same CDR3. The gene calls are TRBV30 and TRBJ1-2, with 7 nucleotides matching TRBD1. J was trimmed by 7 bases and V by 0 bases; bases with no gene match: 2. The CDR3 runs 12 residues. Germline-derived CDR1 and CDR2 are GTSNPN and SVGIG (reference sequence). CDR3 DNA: TGTGCCTGGAGTGTTCGACAGGGTGGCTACACCTTC. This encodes CAWSVRQGGYTF. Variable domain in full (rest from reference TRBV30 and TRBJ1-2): SQTIHQWPATLVQPVGSPLSLECTVEGTSNPNLYWYRQAAGRGLQLLFYSVGIGQISSEVPQNLSASRPQDRQFILSSKKLLLSDSGFYLCAWSVRQGGYTFGSGTRLTVV.

In DNA form, the CDR3 reads TGTGCCAGCAGCTTACAGGGTGGCGGTGGAGCTTTCTTT. This sequence encodes CASSLQGGGGAFF. The V gene is TRBV3-1 (or the pseudogene TRBV3-2), the J gene TRBJ1-1, with D perhaps TRBD1 (6 bases). V gave up 5 bases and J gave up 10 bases, with 17 bases separating them. CDR1 and CDR2 from the germline V gene are LGHDT and YNNKEL (reference sequence). This CDR3 contains 13 residues.

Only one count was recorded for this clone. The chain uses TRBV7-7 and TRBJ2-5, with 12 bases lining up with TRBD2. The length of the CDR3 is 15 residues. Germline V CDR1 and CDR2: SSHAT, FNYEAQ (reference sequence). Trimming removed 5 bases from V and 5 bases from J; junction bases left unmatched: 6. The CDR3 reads CASSPQLAGGETQYF. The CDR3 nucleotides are TGTGCCAGCAGCCCCCAACTAGCGGGGGGCGAGACCCAGTACTTC.

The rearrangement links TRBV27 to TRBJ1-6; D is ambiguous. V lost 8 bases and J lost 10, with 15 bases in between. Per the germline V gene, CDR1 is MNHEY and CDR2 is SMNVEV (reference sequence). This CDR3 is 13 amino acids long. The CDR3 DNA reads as TGTGCCAGCGGTGCGGCATATCGGTCACCCCTCCACTTT. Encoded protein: CASGAAYRSPLHF.

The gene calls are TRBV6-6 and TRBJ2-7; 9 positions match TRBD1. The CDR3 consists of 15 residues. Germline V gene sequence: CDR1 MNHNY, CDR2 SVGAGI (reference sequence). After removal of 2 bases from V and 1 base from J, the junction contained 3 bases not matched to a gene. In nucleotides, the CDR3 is TGTGCCAGCAGTTACGGTGGGACAGGGTCCTACGAGCAGTACTTC. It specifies CASSYGGTGSYEQYF.